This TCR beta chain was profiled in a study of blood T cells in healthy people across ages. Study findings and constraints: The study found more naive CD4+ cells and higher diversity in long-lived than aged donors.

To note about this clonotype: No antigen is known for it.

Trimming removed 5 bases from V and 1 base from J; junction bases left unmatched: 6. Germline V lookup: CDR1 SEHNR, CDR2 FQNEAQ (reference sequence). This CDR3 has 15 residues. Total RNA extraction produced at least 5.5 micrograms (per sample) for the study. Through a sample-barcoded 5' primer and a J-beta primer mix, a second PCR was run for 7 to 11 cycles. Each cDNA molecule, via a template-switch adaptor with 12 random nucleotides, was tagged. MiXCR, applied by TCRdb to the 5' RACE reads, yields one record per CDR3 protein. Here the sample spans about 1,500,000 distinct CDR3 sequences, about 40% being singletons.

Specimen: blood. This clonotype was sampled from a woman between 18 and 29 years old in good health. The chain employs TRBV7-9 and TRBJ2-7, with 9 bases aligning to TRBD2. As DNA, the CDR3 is TGTGCCAGCAGCAGTAGCGGGAGTCTTTCCTACGAGCAGTACTTC. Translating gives CASSSSGSLSYEQYF.